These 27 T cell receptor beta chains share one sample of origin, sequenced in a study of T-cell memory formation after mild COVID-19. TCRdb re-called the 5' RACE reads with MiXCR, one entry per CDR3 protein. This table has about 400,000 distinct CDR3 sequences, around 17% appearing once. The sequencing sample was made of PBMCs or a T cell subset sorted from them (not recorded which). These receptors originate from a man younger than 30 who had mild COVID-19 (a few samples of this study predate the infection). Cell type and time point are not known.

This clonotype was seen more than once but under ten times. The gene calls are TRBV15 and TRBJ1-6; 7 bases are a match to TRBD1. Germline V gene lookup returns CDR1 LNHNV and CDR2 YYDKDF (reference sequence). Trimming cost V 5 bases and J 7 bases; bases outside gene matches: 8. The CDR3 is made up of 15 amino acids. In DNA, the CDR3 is TGTGCCACCAGCGAGCAGGACAGGACGAATTCACCCCTCCACTTT. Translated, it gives CATSEQDRTNSPLHF.

The CDR3 spells CASSLYQNLEQYF. The CDR3 nucleotides are TGTGCCAGCAGCTTGTATCAAAACCTCGAGCAGTACTTC. The chain is built from TRBV5-6 and TRBJ2-7; D uncertain. In germline, CDR1 is SGHDT, CDR2 YYEEEE. Deletions cut 1 base from V and 6 bases from J, with 11 bases between. This CDR3 is built from 13 residues. The variable domain in full, completed from reference TRBV5-6 and TRBJ2-7, reads DAGVTQSPTHLIKTRGQQVTLRCSPKSGHDTVSWYQQALGQGPQFIFQYYEEEERQRGNFPDRFSGHQFPNYSSELNVNALLLGDSALYLCASSLYQNLEQYFGPGTRLTVT.

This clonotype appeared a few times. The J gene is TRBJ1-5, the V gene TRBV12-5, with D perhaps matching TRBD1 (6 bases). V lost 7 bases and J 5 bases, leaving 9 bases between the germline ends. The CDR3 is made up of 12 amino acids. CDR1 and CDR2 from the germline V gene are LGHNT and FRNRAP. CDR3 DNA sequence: TGTGCTAGTGCTAAGGGGGATCAGCCCCAGCATTTT. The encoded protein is CASAKGDQPQHF.

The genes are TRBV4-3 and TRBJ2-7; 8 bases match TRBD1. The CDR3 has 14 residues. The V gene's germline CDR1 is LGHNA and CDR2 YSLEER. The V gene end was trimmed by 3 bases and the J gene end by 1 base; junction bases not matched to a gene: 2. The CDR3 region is CASSHGQGSYEQYF. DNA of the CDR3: TGCGCCAGCAGCCACGGACAGGGATCCTACGAGCAGTACTTC.

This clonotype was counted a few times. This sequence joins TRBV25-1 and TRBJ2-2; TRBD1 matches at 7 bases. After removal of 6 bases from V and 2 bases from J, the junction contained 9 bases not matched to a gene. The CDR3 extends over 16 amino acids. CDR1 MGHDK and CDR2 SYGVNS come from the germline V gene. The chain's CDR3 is CASRKQGNLNTGELFF. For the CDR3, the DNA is TGTGCCAGCAGGAAACAGGGGAATCTAAACACCGGGGAGCTGTTTTTT.

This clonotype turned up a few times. The CDR3 here is CAQFGQPNTEAFF. As DNA, the CDR3 is TGTGCCCAATTCGGGCAGCCGAACACTGAAGCTTTCTTT. V gene TRBV2 combines with J gene TRBJ1-1; D is ambiguous. Trimming removed 11 bases from V and 1 base from J, with 14 bases in between. The CDR3 covers 13 residues. The V gene's germline CDR1 is SNHLY and CDR2 FYNNEI.

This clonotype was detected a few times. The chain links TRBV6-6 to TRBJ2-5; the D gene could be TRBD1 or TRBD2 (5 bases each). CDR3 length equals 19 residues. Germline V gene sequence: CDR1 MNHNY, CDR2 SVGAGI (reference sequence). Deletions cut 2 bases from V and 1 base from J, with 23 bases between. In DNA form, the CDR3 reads TGTGCCAGCAGTTACACGATTCGGGATAAGCCGGGGCCCCAAGAGACCCAGTACTTC. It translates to CASSYTIRDKPGPQETQYF.

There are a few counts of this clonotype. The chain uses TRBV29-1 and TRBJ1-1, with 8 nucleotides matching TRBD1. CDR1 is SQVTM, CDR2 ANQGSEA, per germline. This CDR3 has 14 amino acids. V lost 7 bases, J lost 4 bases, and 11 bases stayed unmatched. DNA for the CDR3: TGCAGCGCCGAACGGGCAGGGGGCTTCACTGAAGCTTTCTTT. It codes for CSAERAGGFTEAFF.

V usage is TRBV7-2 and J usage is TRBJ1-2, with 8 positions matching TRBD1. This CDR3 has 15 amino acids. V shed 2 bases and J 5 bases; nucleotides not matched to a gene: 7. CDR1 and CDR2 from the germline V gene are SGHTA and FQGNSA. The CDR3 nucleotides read TGTGCCAGCAGCTTAAACAGACAGGGGACGTATGGCTACACCTTC. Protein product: CASSLNRQGTYGYTF.

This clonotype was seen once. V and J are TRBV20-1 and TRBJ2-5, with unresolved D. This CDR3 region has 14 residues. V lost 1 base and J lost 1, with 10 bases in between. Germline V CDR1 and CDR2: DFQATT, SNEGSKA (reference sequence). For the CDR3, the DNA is TGCAGTGCTAGAGCTCCCCGGAGCCAAGAGACCCAGTACTTC. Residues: CSARAPRSQETQYF.

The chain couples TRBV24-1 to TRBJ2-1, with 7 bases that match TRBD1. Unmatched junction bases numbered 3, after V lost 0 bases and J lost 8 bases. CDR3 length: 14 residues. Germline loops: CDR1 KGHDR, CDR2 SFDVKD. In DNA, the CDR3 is TGTGCCACCAGTGATTTGACAGGGGTCGATGAGCAGTTCTTC. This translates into CATSDLTGVDEQFF.

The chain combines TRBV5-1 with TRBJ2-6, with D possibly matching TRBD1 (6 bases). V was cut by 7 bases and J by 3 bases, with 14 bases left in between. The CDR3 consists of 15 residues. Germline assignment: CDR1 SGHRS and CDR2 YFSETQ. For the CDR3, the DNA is TGCGCCAGCTACCCAGGGGTCGGTGGGGCCAACGTCCTGACTTTC. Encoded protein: CASYPGVGGANVLTF.

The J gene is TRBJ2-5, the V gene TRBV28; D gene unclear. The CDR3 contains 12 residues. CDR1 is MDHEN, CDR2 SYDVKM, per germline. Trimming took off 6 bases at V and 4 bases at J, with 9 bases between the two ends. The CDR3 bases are TGTGCCAGCAGCACGACGGGAGAGACCCAGTACTTC. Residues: CASSTTGETQYF.

DNA of the CDR3: TGTGCCAGCAGTGAACGTTTTTCCAATCAGCCCCAGCATTTT. Encoded protein: CASSERFSNQPQHF. This sequence joins TRBV6-1 and TRBJ1-5; D unresolved. Germline CDR1 reads MNHNS; CDR2 reads SASEGT. The CDR3 is 14 amino acids. Trimming stripped 2 bases from V and 3 bases from J, with 8 bases between.

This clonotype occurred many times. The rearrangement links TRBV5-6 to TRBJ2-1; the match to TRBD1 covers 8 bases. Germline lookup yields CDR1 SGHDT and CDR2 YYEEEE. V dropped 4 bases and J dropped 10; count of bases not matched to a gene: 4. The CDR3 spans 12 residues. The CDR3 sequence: CASSQGAGEQFF. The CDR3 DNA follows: TGTGCCAGCAGCCAGGGGGCAGGGGAGCAGTTCTTC.

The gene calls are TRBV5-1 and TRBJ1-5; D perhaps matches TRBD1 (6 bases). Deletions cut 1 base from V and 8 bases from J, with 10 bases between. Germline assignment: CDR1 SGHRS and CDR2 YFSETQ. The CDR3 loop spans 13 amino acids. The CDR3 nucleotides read TGCGCCAGCAGCTTGACAGGGTATGAGCCCCAGCATTTT. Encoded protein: CASSLTGYEPQHF.

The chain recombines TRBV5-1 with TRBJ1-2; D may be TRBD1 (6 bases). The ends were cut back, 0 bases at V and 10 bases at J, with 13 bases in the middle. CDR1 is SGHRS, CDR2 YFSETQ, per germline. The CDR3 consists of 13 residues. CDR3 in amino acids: CASSLEQGLDYTF. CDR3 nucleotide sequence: TGCGCCAGCAGCTTGGAACAGGGTTTGGACTACACCTTC.

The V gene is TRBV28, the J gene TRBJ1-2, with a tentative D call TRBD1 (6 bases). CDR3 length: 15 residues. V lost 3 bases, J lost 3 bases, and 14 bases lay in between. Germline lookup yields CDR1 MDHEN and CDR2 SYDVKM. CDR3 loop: CASSLGARADYGYTF. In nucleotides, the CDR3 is TGTGCCAGCAGTTTGGGGGCCAGGGCGGACTATGGCTACACCTTC.

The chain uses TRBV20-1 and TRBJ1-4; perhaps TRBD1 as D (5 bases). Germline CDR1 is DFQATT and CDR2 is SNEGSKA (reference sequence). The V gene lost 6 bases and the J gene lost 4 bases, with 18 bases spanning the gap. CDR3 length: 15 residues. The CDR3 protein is CSARDRREDNEKLFF. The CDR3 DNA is TGCAGTGCCAGGGACCGCAGGGAGGATAATGAAAAACTGTTTTTT.

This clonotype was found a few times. The CDR3 is CSAPPAAGGYNEQFF. The DNA of the CDR3 is TGCAGTGCACCGCCCGCGGCAGGGGGCTACAATGAGCAGTTCTTC. This sequence joins TRBV20-1 and TRBJ2-1, with TRBD1 matching over 7 bases. V lost 6 bases to trimming and J lost 3 bases; unmatched junction nucleotides: 11. Looked up from germline, CDR1 is DFQATT and CDR2 is SNEGSKA (reference sequence). The CDR3 totals 15 residues.

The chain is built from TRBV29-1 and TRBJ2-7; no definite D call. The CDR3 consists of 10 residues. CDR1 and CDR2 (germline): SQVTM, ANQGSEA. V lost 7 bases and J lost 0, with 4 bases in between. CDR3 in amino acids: CSALSYEQYF. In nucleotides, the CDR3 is TGCAGCGCCCTCTCCTACGAGCAGTACTTC.

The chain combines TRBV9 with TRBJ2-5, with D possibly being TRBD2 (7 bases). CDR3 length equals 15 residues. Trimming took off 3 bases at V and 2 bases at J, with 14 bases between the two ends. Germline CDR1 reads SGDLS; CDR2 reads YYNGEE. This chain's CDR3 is CASSGGGGHQETQYF. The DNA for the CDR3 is TGTGCCAGCAGCGGAGGGGGGGGCCATCAAGAGACCCAGTACTTC. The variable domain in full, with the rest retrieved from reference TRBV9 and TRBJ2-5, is DSGVTQTPKHLITATGQRVTLRCSPRSGDLSVYWYQQSLDQGLQFLIQYYNGEERAKGNILERFSAQQFPDLHSELNLSSLELGDSALYFCASSGGGGHQETQYFGPGTRLLVL.

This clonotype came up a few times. The DNA of the CDR3 is TGTGCCAGCAGCCAACCCGCGACCTACGAGCAGTACTTC. This codes for CASSQPATYEQYF. The rearrangement links TRBV4-2 to TRBJ2-7; D gene ambiguous. CDR1 LGHNA and CDR2 YNFKEQ come from the germline V gene. The CDR3 is 13 amino acids. V was shortened by 2 bases and J by 2 bases, with 7 bases between the two germline ends.

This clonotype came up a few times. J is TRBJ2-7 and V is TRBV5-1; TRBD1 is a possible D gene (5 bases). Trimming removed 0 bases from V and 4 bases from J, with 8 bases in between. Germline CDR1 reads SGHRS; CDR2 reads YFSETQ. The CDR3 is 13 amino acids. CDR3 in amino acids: CASSLGRVYEQYF. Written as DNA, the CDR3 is TGCGCCAGCAGCTTGGGCAGGGTATACGAGCAGTACTTC.

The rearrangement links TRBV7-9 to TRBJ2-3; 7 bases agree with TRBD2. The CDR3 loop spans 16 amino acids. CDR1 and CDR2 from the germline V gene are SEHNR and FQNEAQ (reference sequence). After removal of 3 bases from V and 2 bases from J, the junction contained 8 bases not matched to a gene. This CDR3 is CASSFSGAAPTDTQYF. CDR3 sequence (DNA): TGTGCCAGCAGCTTCAGCGGGGCGGCCCCCACAGATACGCAGTATTTT.

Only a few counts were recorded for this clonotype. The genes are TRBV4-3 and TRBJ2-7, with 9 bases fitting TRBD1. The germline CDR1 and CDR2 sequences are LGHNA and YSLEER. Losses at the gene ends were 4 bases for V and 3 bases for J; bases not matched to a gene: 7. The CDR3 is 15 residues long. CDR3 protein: CASSRGTGTFYEQYF. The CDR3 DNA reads TGCGCCAGCAGCCGAGGGACAGGGACCTTCTACGAGCAGTACTTC.

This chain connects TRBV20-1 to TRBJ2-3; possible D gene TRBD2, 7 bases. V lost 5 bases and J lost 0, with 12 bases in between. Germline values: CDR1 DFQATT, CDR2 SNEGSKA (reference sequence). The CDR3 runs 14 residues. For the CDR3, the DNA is TGCAGTGCTCTCTGGGGGGGCAGCACAGATACGCAGTATTTT. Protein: CSALWGGSTDTQYF.